This TCR beta chain was identified during a study of blood T cell repertoires in COVID-19. Study-wide background: Sites across the United States, Italy and Spain contributed samples from acute and convalescent COVID-19.

Method: immunoSEQ multiplex PCR; TCRdb's copy keeps in-frame clones and lacks some. Among 200,000 to 250,000 clones listed, 75% to 90% were seen once. This CDR3 is 14 amino acids long. Trimming at V came to 4 bases and at J to 5 bases, leaving 6 bases not matched to a gene. In germline, CDR1 is MNHEY, CDR2 SMNVEV (reference sequence). The receptor was isolated from a man younger than 45 with COVID-19, enrolled during active disease. This chain connects TRBV27 to TRBJ1-1, with 8 bases aligning to TRBD1. Sequencing used peripheral blood. The CDR3 sequence: CASSSQGAWTEAFF. The CDR3 DNA reads as TGTGCCAGCAGTTCCCAGGGGGCTTGGACTGAAGCTTTCTTT.